One TCR beta chain is described in this entry. Its antigen remains unknown. The sample belongs to a study of OX40 agonist ivuxolimab in advanced cancers. Study context: An anti-OX40 (CD134) antibody with agonistic activity, ivuxolimab, was administered to patients. Patients enrolled in dose escalation were diagnosed with hepatocellular carcinoma, melanoma, renal cell or head and neck cancer. The dose-escalation cohort was over 65% male, with a mean age of about 56 years, ranging roughly 20 to 90. Whole-study results and caveats: In CD8+ T cells, expanded clones were on average more numerous than in CD4+.

Some clones are missing from TCRdb's copy, which holds only in-frame ones; the method was immunoSEQ multiplex PCR. The repertoire holds more than 50,000 clones, with about 87% as singletons. This CDR3 comprises 15 residues. Germline loops: CDR1 MDHEN, CDR2 SYDVKM. Trimming cost V 2 bases and J 4 bases, with 14 bases left between them. The rearrangement joins TRBV28 to TRBJ1-2; no clear D. This specimen was CD4+ or CD8+ T cells sorted from blood, taken in a trial of the OX40 agonist ivuxolimab. The receptor's source is an adult with an advanced solid tumor such as melanoma, head and neck, liver or kidney cancer. CDR3 protein: CASSLVRTASYGYTF. In DNA, the CDR3 is TGTGCCAGCAGTTTAGTCCGGACTGCCTCCTATGGCTACACCTTC.